This T cell receptor (beta chain) is from a study of T cells after yellow fever vaccination. TCRdb independently ran MiXCR on the 5' RACE reads; one entry per CDR3 protein. The profile covers hundreds of thousands of distinct CDR3 sequences, with approximately 12% appearing a single time and around 15% taken by the ten largest. CDR1 is SGHTA and CDR2 is FQGNSA in the germline V gene. The CDR3 runs to 16 residues. V shed 1 base, J shed 4 bases, and the junction held 5 bases outside the gene matches. The J gene is TRBJ2-5, the V gene TRBV7-2; TRBD2 aligns across 11 bases. The sequences come from PBMCs, collected on the day of the yellow fever booster vaccination. The TCR sequence derives from a man aged 30 to 45 who received the YFV17D yellow fever vaccine. The CDR3 bases are TGTGCCAGCAGCTTAGACTTAGCGGGAGGGCCAGAGACCCAGTACTTC. Translated: CASSLDLAGGPETQYF. Based on the CDR3 plus reference TRBV7-2 and TRBJ2-5, the full variable domain is GAGVSQSPSNKVTEKGKDVELRCDPISGHTALYWYRQSLGQGLEFLIYFQGNSAPDKSGLPSDRFSAERTGGSVSTLTIQRTQQEDSAVYLCASSLDLAGGPETQYFGPGTRLLVL.